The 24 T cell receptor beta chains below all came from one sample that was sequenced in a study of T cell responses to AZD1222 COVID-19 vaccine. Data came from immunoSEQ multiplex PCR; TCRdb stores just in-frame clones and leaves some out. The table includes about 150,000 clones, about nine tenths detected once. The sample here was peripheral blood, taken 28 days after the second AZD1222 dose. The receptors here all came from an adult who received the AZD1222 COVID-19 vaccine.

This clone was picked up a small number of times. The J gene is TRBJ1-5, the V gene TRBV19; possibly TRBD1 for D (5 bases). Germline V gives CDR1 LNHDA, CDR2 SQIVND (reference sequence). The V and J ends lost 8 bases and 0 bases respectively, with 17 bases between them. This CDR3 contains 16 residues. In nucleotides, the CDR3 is TGTGCCAGTCCCATCGCCGGGACCGTTAGCAATCAGCCCCAGCATTTT. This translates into CASPIAGTVSNQPQHF.

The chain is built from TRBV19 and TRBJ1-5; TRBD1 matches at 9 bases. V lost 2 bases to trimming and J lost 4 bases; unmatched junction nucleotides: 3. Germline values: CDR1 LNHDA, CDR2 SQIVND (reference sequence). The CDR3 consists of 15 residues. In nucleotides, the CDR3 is TGTGCCAGTAGTATAACAGGGGGCCGGAATCAGCCCCAGCATTTT. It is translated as CASSITGGRNQPQHF.

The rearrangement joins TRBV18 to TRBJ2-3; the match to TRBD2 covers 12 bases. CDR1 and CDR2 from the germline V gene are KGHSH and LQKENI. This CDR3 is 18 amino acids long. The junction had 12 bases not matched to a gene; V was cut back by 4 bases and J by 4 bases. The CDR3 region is CASSRETSGSKGADTQYF. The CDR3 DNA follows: TGTGCCAGCTCACGAGAGACTAGCGGGAGCAAGGGGGCAGATACGCAGTATTTT. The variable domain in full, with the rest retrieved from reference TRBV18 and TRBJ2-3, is NAGVMQNPRHLVRRRGQEARLRCSPMKGHSHVYWYRQLPEEGLKFMVYLQKENIIDESGMPKERFSAEFPKEGPSILRIQQVVRGDSAAYFCASSRETSGSKGADTQYFGPGTRLTVL.

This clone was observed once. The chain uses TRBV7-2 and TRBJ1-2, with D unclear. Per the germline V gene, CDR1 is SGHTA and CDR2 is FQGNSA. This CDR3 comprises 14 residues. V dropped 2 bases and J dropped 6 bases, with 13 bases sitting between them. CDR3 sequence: CASSLNSRGHGYTF. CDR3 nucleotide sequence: TGTGCCAGCAGCTTAAACAGCCGAGGACATGGCTACACCTTC.

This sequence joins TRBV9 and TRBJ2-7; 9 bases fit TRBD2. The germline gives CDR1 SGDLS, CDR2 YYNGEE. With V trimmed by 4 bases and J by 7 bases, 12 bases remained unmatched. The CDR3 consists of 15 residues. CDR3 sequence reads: CASSSPAGGPGEQYF. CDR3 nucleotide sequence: TGTGCCAGCAGCTCCCCGGCGGGAGGGCCGGGGGAGCAGTACTTC.

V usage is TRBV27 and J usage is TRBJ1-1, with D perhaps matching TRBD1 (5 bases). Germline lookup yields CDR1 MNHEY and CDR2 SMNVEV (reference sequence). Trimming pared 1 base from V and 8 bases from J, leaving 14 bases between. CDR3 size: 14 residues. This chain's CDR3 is CASSLWPGSVEAFF. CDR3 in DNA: TGTGCCAGCAGTTTATGGCCAGGGTCGGTGGAAGCTTTCTTT.

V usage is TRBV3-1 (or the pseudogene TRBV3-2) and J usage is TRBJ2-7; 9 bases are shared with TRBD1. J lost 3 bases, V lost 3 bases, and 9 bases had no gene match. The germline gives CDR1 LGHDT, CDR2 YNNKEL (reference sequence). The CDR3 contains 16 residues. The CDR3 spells CASSHQPGTGLYEQYF. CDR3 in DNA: TGTGCCAGCAGCCACCAACCTGGGACAGGGCTCTACGAGCAGTACTTC.

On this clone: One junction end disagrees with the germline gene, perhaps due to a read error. In nucleotides, the CDR3 is TGCAGCGTTAAAGAGGGGACTACCACAGATACGCAGTATTTT. Protein sequence: CSVKEGTTTDTQYF. This chain uses TRBV29-1 with TRBJ2-3, with 7 bases lining up with TRBD2. CDR1 SQVTM and CDR2 ANQGSEA come from the germline V gene. The CDR3 sequence is 14 residues long.

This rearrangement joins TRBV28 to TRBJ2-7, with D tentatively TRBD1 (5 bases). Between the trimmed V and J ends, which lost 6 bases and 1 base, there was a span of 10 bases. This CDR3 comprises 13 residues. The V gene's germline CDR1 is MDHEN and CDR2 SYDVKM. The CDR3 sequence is CASSRTRSYEQYF. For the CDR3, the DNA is TGTGCCAGCAGCCGGACAAGGTCCTACGAGCAGTACTTC.

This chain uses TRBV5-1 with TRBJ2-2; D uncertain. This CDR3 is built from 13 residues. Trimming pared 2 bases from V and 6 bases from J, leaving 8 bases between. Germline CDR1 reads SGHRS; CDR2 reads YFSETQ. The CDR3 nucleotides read TGCGCCAGCAGCTTTGACGGCGCCGGGGAGCTGTTTTTT. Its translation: CASSFDGAGELFF.

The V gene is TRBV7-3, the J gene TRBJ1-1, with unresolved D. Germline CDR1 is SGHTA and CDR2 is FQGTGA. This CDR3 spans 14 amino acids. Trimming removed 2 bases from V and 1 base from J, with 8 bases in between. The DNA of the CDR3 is TGTGCCAGCAGCTTAGGTATCGGGAACACTGAAGCTTTCTTT. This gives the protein CASSLGIGNTEAFF.

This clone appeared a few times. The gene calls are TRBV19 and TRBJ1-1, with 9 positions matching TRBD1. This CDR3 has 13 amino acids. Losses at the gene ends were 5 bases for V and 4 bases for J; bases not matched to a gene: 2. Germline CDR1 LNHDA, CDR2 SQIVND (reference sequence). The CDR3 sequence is CASSQTGGTEAFF. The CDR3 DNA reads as TGTGCCAGTAGTCAGACAGGGGGCACTGAAGCTTTCTTT.

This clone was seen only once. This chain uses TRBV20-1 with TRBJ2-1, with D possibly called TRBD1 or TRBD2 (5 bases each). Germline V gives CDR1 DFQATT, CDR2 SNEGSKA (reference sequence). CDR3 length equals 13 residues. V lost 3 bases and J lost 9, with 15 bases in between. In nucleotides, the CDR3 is TGCAGTGCTAGTCCGTGGGACCGAGGTGAGCAGTTCTTC. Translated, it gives CSASPWDRGEQFF.

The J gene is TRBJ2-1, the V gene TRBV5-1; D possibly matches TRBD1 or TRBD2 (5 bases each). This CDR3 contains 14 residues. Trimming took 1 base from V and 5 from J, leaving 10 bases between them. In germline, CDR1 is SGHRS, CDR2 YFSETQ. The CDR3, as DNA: TGCGCCAGCAGCTTGCGGGGCCAGAACAATGAGCAGTTCTTC. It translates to CASSLRGQNNEQFF.

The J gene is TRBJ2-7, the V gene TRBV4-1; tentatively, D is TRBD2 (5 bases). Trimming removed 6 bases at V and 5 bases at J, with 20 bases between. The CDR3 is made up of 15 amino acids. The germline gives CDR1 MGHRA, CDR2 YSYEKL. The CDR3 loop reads CASRTDGSRGHEQYF. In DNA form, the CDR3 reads TGCGCCAGCAGAACCGACGGAAGCCGAGGGCACGAGCAGTACTTC.

CDR3 sequence reads: CASSSGANVLTF. Written as DNA, the CDR3 is TGTGCCAGCAGCTCTGGGGCCAACGTCCTGACTTTC. The chain uses TRBV7-3 and TRBJ2-6; D gene unclear. This CDR3 is 12 amino acids long. V was cut by 4 bases and J by 2 bases, with 0 bases left in between. Germline loops: CDR1 SGHTA, CDR2 FQGTGA.

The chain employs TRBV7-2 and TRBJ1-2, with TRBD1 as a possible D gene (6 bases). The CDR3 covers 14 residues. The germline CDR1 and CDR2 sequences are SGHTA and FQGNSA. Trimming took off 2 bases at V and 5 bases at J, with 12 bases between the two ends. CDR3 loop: CASSLSGQQYGYTF. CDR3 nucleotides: TGTGCCAGCAGCTTATCTGGACAGCAATATGGCTACACCTTC.

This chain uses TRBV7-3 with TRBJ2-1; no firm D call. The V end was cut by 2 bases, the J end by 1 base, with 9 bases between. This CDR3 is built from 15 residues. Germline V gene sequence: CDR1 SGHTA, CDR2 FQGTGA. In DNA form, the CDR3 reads TGTGCCAGCAGCTTAGACGGCCATTCCTACAATGAGCAGTTCTTC. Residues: CASSLDGHSYNEQFF.

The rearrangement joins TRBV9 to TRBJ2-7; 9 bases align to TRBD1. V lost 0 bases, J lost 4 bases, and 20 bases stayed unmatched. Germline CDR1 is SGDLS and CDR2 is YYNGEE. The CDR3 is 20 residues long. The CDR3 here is CASSVEALDRGKVGRYEQYF. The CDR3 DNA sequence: TGTGCCAGCAGCGTAGAGGCCCTGGACAGGGGCAAGGTCGGGAGGTACGAGCAGTACTTC.

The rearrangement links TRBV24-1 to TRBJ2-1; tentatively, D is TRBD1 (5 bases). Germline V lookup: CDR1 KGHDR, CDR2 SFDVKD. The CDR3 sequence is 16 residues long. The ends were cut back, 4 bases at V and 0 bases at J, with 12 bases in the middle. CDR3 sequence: CATSEATGLSYNEQFF. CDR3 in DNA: TGTGCCACCAGTGAGGCTACAGGTCTCTCCTACAATGAGCAGTTCTTC.

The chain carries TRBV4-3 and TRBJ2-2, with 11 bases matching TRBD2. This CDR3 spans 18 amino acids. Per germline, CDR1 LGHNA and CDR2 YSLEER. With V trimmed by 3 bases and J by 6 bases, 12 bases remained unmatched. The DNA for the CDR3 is TGCGCCAGCAGCCAGACCCTGATACTAGCGGGAGTTCCCGGGGAGCTGTTTTTT. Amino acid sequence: CASSQTLILAGVPGELFF.

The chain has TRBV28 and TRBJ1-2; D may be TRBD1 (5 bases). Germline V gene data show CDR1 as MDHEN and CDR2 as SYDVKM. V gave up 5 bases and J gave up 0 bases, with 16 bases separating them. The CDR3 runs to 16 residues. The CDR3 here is CASSPSRTRANYGYTF. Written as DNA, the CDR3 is TGTGCCAGCAGTCCAAGCCGGACAAGAGCTAACTATGGCTACACCTTC.

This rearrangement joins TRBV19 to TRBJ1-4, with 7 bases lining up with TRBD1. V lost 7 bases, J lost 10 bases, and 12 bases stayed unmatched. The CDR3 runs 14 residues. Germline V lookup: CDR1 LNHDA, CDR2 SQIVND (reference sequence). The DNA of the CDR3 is TGTGCCAGTACCCCGGACAGGTACGGGAGAAAACTGTTTTTT. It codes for CASTPDRYGRKLFF.

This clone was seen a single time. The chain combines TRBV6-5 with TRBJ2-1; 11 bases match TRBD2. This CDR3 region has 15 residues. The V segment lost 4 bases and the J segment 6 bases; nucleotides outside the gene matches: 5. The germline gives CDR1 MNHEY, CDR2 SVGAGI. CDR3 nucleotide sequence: TGTGCCAGCAGTTCCACCCTAGCGGGAGGCAATGAGCAGTTCTTC. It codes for CASSSTLAGGNEQFF.